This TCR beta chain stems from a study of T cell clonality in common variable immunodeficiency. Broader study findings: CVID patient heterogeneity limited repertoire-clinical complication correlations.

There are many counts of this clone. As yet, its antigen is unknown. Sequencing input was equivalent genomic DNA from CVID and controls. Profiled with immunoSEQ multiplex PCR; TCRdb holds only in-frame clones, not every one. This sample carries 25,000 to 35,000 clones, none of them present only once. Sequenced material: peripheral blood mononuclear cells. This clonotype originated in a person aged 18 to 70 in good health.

The CDR3 bases that were read are TGTGCCTGGAGTGGACAGGGGCGAAACTATGGC. As protein: CAWSGQGRNYG. From start to end, the CDR3 is CAWSGQGRNYGYTF. The gene calls are TRBV30 and TRBJ1-2, with TRBD1 identical over 8 bases. The CDR3 end is not reached by the read, which stops 3 residues before it; the germline J gene fills it in. The germline V gene has CDR1 GTSNPN and CDR2 SVGIG (reference sequence). There are 14 residues in the CDR3. With V trimmed by 1 base and J by 2 bases, 3 bases remained unmatched.